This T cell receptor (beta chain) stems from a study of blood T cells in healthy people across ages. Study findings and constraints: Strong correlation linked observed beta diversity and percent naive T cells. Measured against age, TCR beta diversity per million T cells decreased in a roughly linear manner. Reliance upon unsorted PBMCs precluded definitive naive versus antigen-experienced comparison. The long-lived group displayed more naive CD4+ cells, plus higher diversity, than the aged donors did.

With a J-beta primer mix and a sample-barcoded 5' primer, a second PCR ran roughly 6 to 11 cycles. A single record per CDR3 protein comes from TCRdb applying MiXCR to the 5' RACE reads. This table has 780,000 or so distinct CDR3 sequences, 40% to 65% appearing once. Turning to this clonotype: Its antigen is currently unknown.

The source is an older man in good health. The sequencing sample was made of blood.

In DNA, the CDR3 is TGCGCCAGCAGCCAAGATCCCGCCCTGGCCTCTGGTGGCTACACCTTC. Its translation: CASSQDPALASGGYTF. The V and J genes are TRBV4-1 and TRBJ1-2; no clear D. Germline V CDR1 and CDR2: MGHRA, YSYEKL. CDR3 length: 16 residues. The germline V and J ends were trimmed by 0 bases and 7 bases, with 18 bases remaining between them.